This T cell receptor beta chain was identified in a study of blood T cell repertoires in COVID-19. As for the study in general: Samples representing acute and convalescent COVID-19 were sourced from the United States, Italy and Spain. In each case, the material was cDNA or gDNA derived from T cells, B-cell-depleted T cells, or PBMCs.

Germline assignment: CDR1 MNHEY and CDR2 SVGAGI. The CDR3 has 14 residues. V lost 5 bases and J lost 7; bases outside the gene matches: 6. Original analysis: The assay estimated nucleated cells by amplifying reference gene primers. Sequenced by immunoSEQ multiplex PCR; TCRdb stores in-frame clones only, minus some. V and J calls and clone size are as listed in that table; D and trimming were resolved from the DNA. The data show roughly 60,000 clones, with more than 85% seen just once and roughly 0.94% held by the top ten. The chain has TRBV6-5 and TRBJ2-2; 8 bases align to TRBD2. The source is a man in his 70s with acute or convalescent COVID-19. Sequenced sample: peripheral blood. The CDR3 sequence: CASSRREGGGELFF. CDR3 DNA: TGTGCCAGCAGTAGACGGGAGGGTGGCGGGGAGCTGTTTTTT.